The entry below describes one T cell receptor (beta chain). Antigen: not known. Other DNA sequences within the sample encode an identical CDR3. Indicated time point: more than five months of natalizumab therapy. This CDR3 contains 15 residues. Germline-derived CDR1 and CDR2 are MNHNY and SVGAGI (reference sequence). V shed 4 bases and J 0 bases; nucleotides not matched to a gene: 6. This sample is drawn from a study of multiple sclerosis patients with progressive multifocal leukoencephalopathy. TCRdb keeps only in-frame clones here, not all; method: immunoSEQ multiplex PCR. Seen here are under 30,000 clones, over 85% observed once, and the top ten hold about 1.6%. Study-wide findings and caveats: Less diverse TRB repertoires were suggested in most PML patients.

The source was PBMCs, collected from a patient treated with natalizumab. This chain uses TRBV6-6 with TRBJ2-7, with 7 bases matching TRBD1. The TCR originated in a human donor with multiple sclerosis. As DNA, the CDR3 is TGTGCCAGCAGTTCGACAGGGCCAAACTCCTACGAGCAGTACTTC. Protein: CASSSTGPNSYEQYF.